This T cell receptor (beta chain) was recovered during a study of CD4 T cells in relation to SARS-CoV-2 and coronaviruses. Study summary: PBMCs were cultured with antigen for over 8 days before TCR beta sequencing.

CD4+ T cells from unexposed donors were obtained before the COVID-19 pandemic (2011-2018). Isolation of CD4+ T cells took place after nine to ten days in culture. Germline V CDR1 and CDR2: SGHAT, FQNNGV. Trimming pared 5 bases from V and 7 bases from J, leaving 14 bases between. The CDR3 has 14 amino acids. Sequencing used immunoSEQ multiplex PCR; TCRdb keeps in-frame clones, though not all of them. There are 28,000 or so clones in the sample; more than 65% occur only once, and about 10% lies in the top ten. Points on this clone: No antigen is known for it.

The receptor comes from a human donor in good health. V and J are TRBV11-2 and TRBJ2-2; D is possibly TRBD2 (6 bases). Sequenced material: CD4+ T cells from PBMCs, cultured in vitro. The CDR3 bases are TGTGCCAGCAGCCCGGAGGGTATAGGCGGGGAGCTGTTTTTT. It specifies CASSPEGIGGELFF.